These T cell receptor beta chains were read from a single sample in a study of T-cell memory formation after mild COVID-19. TCRdb analysed the 5' RACE reads with MiXCR anew, one entry per CDR3 protein. This sample has 45,000 to 50,000 distinct CDR3 sequences; under 7.5% occur once, and the top ten carry more than 1.3%. The sequenced material came from PBMCs or a T cell subset sorted from them (not recorded which). Receptors were obtained from a man younger than 35 who had mild COVID-19 (a few samples of this study predate the infection). Cell type and time point are not known. The conserved cysteine and the conserved F or W are not part of the CDR3 here. Fields, in order: clone size, V gene, CDR3 protein. Expanded clones get a size class; other rows say once, few or many, or leave the size out.

>few|TRBV2
ASSERVQNTEAF
>few|TRBV4-2
ASRRREGGDTEAF
>many|TRBV2
ASSDYGRFMNTEAF
>.|TRBV7-2
ASSLVPAGGDTDTQY
>.|TRBV9
ASSVRKNQGSEQF
>many|TRBV12-3/TRBV12-4
ASSLVDFTYNEQF
>.|TRBV20-1
SARDRRLGTGELF
>many|TRBV20-1
SANSMTGGTDTQY
>.|TRBV6-6
ASSSIQGTYSGANVLT
>few|TRBV29-1
SVESRGLQETQY
>.|TRBV7-2
ASSLFARVGAGANVLT
>few|TRBV20-1
SAKRAPTDTQY
>medium-sized|TRBV12-3/TRBV12-4
ASSFSGGTDTQY
>few|TRBV7-8
ASSLRAETYNEQF
>many|TRBV5-1
ASSLVAGHNEQF
>few|TRBV4-1
ASSQGRGYT
>.|TRBV5-1
ASSSEPGLYNEQF
>few|TRBV18
ASSPPSGWTDTQY
>.|TRBV7-2
ASSLEGANEQF
>many|TRBV29-1
SVGGTGNGDTQY
>.|TRBV20-1
SARDLRGASPLH
>many|TRBV5-1
ASSLLGGATETQY
>.|TRBV5-1
ASSLAGLAEEYNEQF
>few|TRBV29-1
SVEGYGGYEQY
>few|TRBV7-2
ASSLLRETGYT
>.|TRBV5-1
ASSLVGESMNTEAF
>many|TRBV20-1
SARRGNSPLH
>few|TRBV7-3
ASSLGPTIPGANVLT
>few|TRBV15
ATSRGLAGGLRY
>.|TRBV29-1
SVDPGFGGYT
>few|TRBV9
ASSAGGPTAMGYT
>few|TRBV9
ASSVRGQGANEQF
>.|TRBV29-1
SVVSGNQPQH
>.|TRBV25-1
ASRDSSRETQY
>many|TRBV15
ATSRGSPGDPTDTQY
>.|TRBV30
AWSPSYEQY
>few|TRBV29-1
SVQDLNQPQH